This is a list of T cell receptor beta chains from one sample in a study of blood T cell repertoires in COVID-19. Sequencing used immunoSEQ multiplex PCR; TCRdb keeps in-frame clones, though not all of them. The sample lists 25,000 to 35,000 clones, 68% occurring once. The material sequenced was peripheral blood. Receptor source: a human donor in a cohort sampled during active COVID-19. The CDR3 runs from the conserved cysteine through the conserved F or W. Fields, in order: D gene, CDR3 length, J gene, V gene, clone size, CDR3 DNA, CDR3 protein. D genes are given only for firm matches. Only some rows state a clone size, as once, few, many or a class for expanded clones.

TRBD1 15 TRBJ2-7 TRBV19 NA TGTGCCAGTAGTATAGATCCGACAGGGTTTGCCGAGCAGTACTTC CASSIDPTGFAEQYF
TRBD2 18 TRBJ2-1 TRBV2 NA TGTGCCAGCACGGGAGGACTAGCGGGAGGGCTGGGAGCCTATGAGCAGTTCTTC CASTGGLAGGLGAYEQFF
TRBD1 12 TRBJ2-3 TRBV29-1 NA TGCAGCGTTCACAGGGGGGAAGATACGCAGTATTTT CSVHRGEDTQYF
NA 15 TRBJ1-1 TRBV19 NA TGTGCCAGTAGCTTCCGGACAGTAATGAACACTGAAGCTTTCTTT CASSFRTVMNTEAFF
TRBD1 12 TRBJ1-1 TRBV20-1 many TGCAGTGCTAGTGACAGGGACACTGAAGCTTTCTTT CSASDRDTEAFF
TRBD1 15 TRBJ1-3 TRBV11-2 NA TGTGCCAGCAGCCCCCTACAGGGGGCTGGAAACACCATATATTTT CASSPLQGAGNTIYF
NA 15 TRBJ1-2 TRBV27 few TGTGCCAGCAGTTTCCGACCGGGAGGGCGGCTTGGCTACACCTTC CASSFRPGGRLGYTF
TRBD1 14 TRBJ2-1 TRBV6-2/TRBV6-3 once TGTGCCAGCAGTTACTCAGGGGGCTGGAATGAGCAGTTCTTC CASSYSGGWNEQFF
NA 14 TRBJ1-3 TRBV27 NA TGTGCCAGCTCAAACGGACTTACTGGAAACACCATATATTTT CASSNGLTGNTIYF
TRBD1 17 TRBJ2-7 TRBV11-2 few TGTGCCAGCAGCCCTATACTACCGGGACAGGGCACCTACGAGCAGTACTTC CASSPILPGQGTYEQYF
NA 13 TRBJ2-5 TRBV9 many TGTGCCAGCAGCACAAGACAGTTAGAGACCCAGTACTTC CASSTRQLETQYF
TRBD2 16 TRBJ2-5 TRBV7-7 NA TGTGCCAGCAGCTTAGATCGGGAGGGGGGGCGAGAGACCCAGTACTTC CASSLDREGGRETQYF
NA 15 TRBJ2-5 TRBV7-2 NA TGTGCCAGCAGCTTATCGGGCACGGGGCAAGAGACCCAGTACTTC CASSLSGTGQETQYF
TRBD1 16 TRBJ1-1 TRBV5-6 few TGTGCCAGCAGCTGGGGGGACAGTCGGTGGGACACTGAAGCTTTCTTT CASSWGDSRWDTEAFF
NA 13 TRBJ1-1 TRBV19 NA TGTGCCAGTAGTATGGGGCTGAGCACTGAAGCTTTCTTT CASSMGLSTEAFF
NA 19 TRBJ2-3 TRBV7-6 NA TGTGCCAGCAGCTTAGCTCGAGTGGGGACTGCTTCCGACACAGATACGCAGTATTTT CASSLARVGTASDTDTQYF
NA 15 TRBJ2-7 TRBV18 NA TGTGCCAGCTCACCACAGGTTGGACGTAGCGACGAGCAGTACTTC CASSPQVGRSDEQYF
NA 15 TRBJ2-7 TRBV28 NA TGTGCCAGCAGTTTCTGGATTAGCGGAGACTACGAGCAGTACTTC CASSFWISGDYEQYF
NA 14 TRBJ2-3 TRBV2 NA TGTGCCGGGAGGACAGGCCTCCTCACAGATACGCAGTATTTT CAGRTGLLTDTQYF
NA 15 TRBJ2-7 TRBV6-2/TRBV6-3 NA TGTGCCAGCAGTTACTCGGAGCGGAGCCGCTACGAGCAGTACTTC CASSYSERSRYEQYF
TRBD2 15 TRBJ2-3 TRBV19 NA TGTGCCAGTATTCCTAGCGGGGGGGCCACAGATACGCAGTATTTT CASIPSGGATDTQYF
TRBD1 16 TRBJ2-1 TRBV7-8 NA TGTGCCAGCAGCTCCCCGGGACAGGGGACCTACAATGAGCAGTTCTTC CASSSPGQGTYNEQFF
NA 13 TRBJ2-5 TRBV12-3/TRBV12-4 NA TGTGCCAGCGGAACAGGCGACCAAGAGACCCAGTACTTC CASGTGDQETQYF
NA 12 TRBJ1-4 TRBV28 NA TGTGCCAGCAGTTTTGCAGGGGCGACGCTGTTTTTT CASSFAGATLFF
NA 15 TRBJ2-3 TRBV5-4 NA TGTGCCAGCAGCGGGGACTTCTCTAGCACAGATACGCAGTATTTT CASSGDFSSTDTQYF
NA 15 TRBJ2-5 TRBV7-9 NA TGTGCCAGCAGCTTATACGACAGGAAAGGAGCGACCCAGTACTTC CASSLYDRKGATQYF
NA 19 TRBJ2-6 TRBV6-2/TRBV6-3 NA TGTGCCAGCAGTTATCCCCTTGGCAGGGAACGATCTGGGGCCAACGTCCTGACTTTC CASSYPLGRERSGANVLTF
TRBD1 14 TRBJ2-5 TRBV5-5 NA TGTGCCAGCAGCTTTGGGACAGTCCAAGAGACCCAGTACTTC CASSFGTVQETQYF
NA 15 TRBJ1-4 TRBV14 NA TGTGCCAGCAGCCAAGATCCGGGATATAATGAAAAACTGTTTTTT CASSQDPGYNEKLFF
TRBD2 17 TRBJ2-2 TRBV15 NA TGTGCCACCAGCGCTACCGGGGGGGGGCGGTACGCAGGGGAGCTGTTTTTT CATSATGGGRYAGELFF
NA 17 TRBJ2-1 TRBV4-3 once TGCGCCAGCAGCGCCGGATTAGTAGCGACCGCCTACAATGAGCAGTTCTTC CASSAGLVATAYNEQFF
NA 14 TRBJ2-2 TRBV7-8 once TGTGCCAGCAGCTTAGCGCGGGACACCGGGGAGCTGTTTTTT CASSLARDTGELFF
TRBD2 17 TRBJ2-2 TRBV9 once TGTGCCAGCAGCGTAGCGGGTAGCGGGACCATCACCGGGGAGCTGTTTTTT CASSVAGSGTITGELFF
NA 13 TRBJ1-2 TRBV19 NA TGTGCCAGTAGCACCGACAGGCTCGGAGGCTACACCTTC CASSTDRLGGYTF
TRBD2 16 TRBJ2-3 TRBV7-9 NA TGTGCCAGCAGCTCCCCCGGGCAGCGGGAGAAGGTACCGCAGTATTTT CASSSPGQREKVPQYF
TRBD1 15 TRBJ1-6 TRBV4-3 NA TGCGCCAGCAGCCAAGAAGGGACAGGGTATTCACCCCTCCACTTT CASSQEGTGYSPLHF
NA 15 TRBJ2-5 TRBV10-3 NA TGTGCCATCAGTGAGTTGGCAGGGCAGGGAGAGACCCAGTACTTC CAISELAGQGETQYF
TRBD1 15 TRBJ2-3 TRBV5-1 NA TGCGCCAGCAGCACCGACAGGGTTAGCACAGATACGCAGTATTTT CASSTDRVSTDTQYF
NA 15 TRBJ1-2 TRBV27 NA TGTGCCAGCAGTCCGGGGGTCGGGGGGGGCTATGGCTACACCTTC CASSPGVGGGYGYTF
NA 14 TRBJ2-7 TRBV20-1 NA TGCAGTGCTAGTAGCAGGGTGGGCTCCTACGAGCAGTACTTC CSASSRVGSYEQYF
NA 16 TRBJ2-6 TRBV2 NA TGTGCCAGCAGTGAAGACACGCCCTCTGGGGCCAACGTCCTGACTTTC CASSEDTPSGANVLTF
NA 15 TRBJ1-2 TRBV9 NA TGTGCCAGCAGCGTAGCTTTGCCGGAGAACTATGGCTACACCTTC CASSVALPENYGYTF
NA 13 TRBJ1-6 TRBV7-9 few TGTGCCAGCAGCTTAGACCAGGGCTCACCCCTCCACTTT CASSLDQGSPLHF
NA 13 TRBJ1-2 TRBV24-1 NA TGTGCCACCAGTGATTTGCGTCGTTATGGCTACACCTTC CATSDLRRYGYTF
NA 13 TRBJ1-1 TRBV6-5 NA TGTGCCAGCAGCCCCAGGGAGAACACTGAAGCTTTCTTT CASSPRENTEAFF
NA 14 TRBJ2-5 TRBV19 NA TGTGCCAGTAGTTCAGGGGGGTGGGGAGAGACCCAGTACTTC CASSSGGWGETQYF
NA 17 TRBJ2-1 TRBV6-2/TRBV6-3 NA TGTGCCAGCAGTACCGCTACCTACAGGGTGCAACGGAATGAGCAGTTCTTC CASSTATYRVQRNEQFF
NA 14 TRBJ1-4 TRBV5-1 NA TGCGCCAGCAGCTTGGATGGGAGTGGTGAAAAACTGTTTTTT CASSLDGSGEKLFF
NA 16 TRBJ1-2 TRBV7-8 NA TGTGCCAGCAGCTCGGCAGGGCAGTCATCTAACTATGGCTACACCTTC CASSSAGQSSNYGYTF
NA 14 TRBJ2-7 TRBV6-5 once TGTGCCAGCGACCCTTGGGGCAGCTCCTACGAGCAGTACTTC CASDPWGSSYEQYF
NA 16 TRBJ2-7 TRBV21-1 once TGTGCCAGCAGCAAAAAGGGGTTTAGCGGGAGATACGAGCAGTACTTC CASSKKGFSGRYEQYF
NA 13 TRBJ1-1 TRBV29-1 NA TGCAGCGTACAGGGACGACCGAACACTGAAGCTTTCTTT CSVQGRPNTEAFF
NA 15 TRBJ2-7 TRBV5-5 NA TGTGCCAGCAGTTCAGGGACAACTACTTCTTCCGAGCAGTACTTC CASSSGTTTSSEQYF
NA 16 TRBJ1-5 TRBV2 NA TGTGCCAGCAGTGAAGTGCGGCTTTATAGCAATCAGCCCCAGCATTTT CASSEVRLYSNQPQHF
NA 15 TRBJ2-7 TRBV11-2 NA TGTGCCAGCAGCTTAAGGGGGGGGCTAGGATACGAGCAGTACTTC CASSLRGGLGYEQYF
TRBD1 15 TRBJ1-2 TRBV19 NA TGTGCCAGTAGTAAAAACAGGGGGCAGAGCTATGGCTACACCTTC CASSKNRGQSYGYTF
NA 20 TRBJ2-6 TRBV1 NA TGCACCAGCAGCCAAGTGCCGACTAGCGGGGGGCCGTCTGGGGCCAACGTCCTGACTTTC CTSSQVPTSGGPSGANVLTF
TRBD1 15 TRBJ1-2 TRBV11-2 NA TGTGCCAGCAGCTTAGCCGAACAGGGGGCTGGAGGCTACACCTTC CASSLAEQGAGGYTF
NA 15 TRBJ1-1 TRBV25-1 NA TGTGCCAGCAGCTTCCCCGGGGGTGGGGACACTGAAGCTTTCTTT CASSFPGGGDTEAFF